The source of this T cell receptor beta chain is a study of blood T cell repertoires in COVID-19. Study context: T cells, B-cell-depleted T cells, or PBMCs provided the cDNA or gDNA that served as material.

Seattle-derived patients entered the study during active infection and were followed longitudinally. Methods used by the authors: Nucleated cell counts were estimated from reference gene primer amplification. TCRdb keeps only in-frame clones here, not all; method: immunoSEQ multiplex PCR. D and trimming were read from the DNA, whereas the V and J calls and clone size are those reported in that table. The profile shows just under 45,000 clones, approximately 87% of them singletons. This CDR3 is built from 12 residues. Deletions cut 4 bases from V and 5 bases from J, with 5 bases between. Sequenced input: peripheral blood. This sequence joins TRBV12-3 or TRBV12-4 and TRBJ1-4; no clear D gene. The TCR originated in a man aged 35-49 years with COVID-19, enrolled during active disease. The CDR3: CASSSENEKLFF. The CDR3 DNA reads TGTGCCAGCAGTTCGGAGAATGAAAAACTGTTTTTT.